This entry lists 7 T cell receptor beta chains sequenced from one sample in a study of blood T cell repertoires in COVID-19. Sequenced by immunoSEQ multiplex PCR; TCRdb stores in-frame clones only, minus some. The table includes 130,000 to 150,000 clones, approximately 90% detected once. Input material: peripheral blood. The receptors come from a woman aged 45-60 years with acute or convalescent COVID-19.

This chain links TRBV5-8 with TRBJ1-4, with D maybe TRBD1 (5 bases). The V end was cut by 2 bases, the J end by 0 bases, with 8 bases between. The CDR3 loop spans 15 amino acids. Germline CDR1 reads SGHTS; CDR2 reads YDEGEE. This CDR3 is CASSFGGATNEKLFF. CDR3 coding DNA: TGTGCCAGCAGCTTCGGGGGGGCAACTAATGAAAAACTGTTTTTT.

V gene TRBV7-9 combines with J gene TRBJ1-1, with 7 bases aligning to TRBD1. The CDR3 consists of 16 residues. Germline V gene lookup returns CDR1 SEHNR and CDR2 FQNEAQ (reference sequence). V dropped 8 bases and J dropped 0; count of bases not matched to a gene: 12. DNA for the CDR3: TGTGCCAGCGCCCGCGATCGGACAGGCATGAACACTGAAGCTTTCTTT. This gives the protein CASARDRTGMNTEAFF. Together with reference TRBV7-9 and TRBJ1-1, the CDR3 gives the full variable domain: DTGVSQNPRHKITKRGQNVTFRCDPISEHNRLYWYRQTLGQGPEFLTYFQNEAQLEKSRLLSDRFSAERPKGSFSTLEIQRTEQGDSAMYLCASARDRTGMNTEAFFGQGTRLTVV.

CDR3 DNA sequence: TGTGCCAGCAGTGACGCGGGACAGGGAGGTCGAAACACCATATATTTT. Translation gives CASSDAGQGGRNTIYF. The chain carries TRBV6-1 and TRBJ1-3; 9 bases fit TRBD1. Trimming at V came to 3 bases and at J to 5 bases, leaving 8 bases not matched to a gene. The germline CDR1 and CDR2 sequences are MNHNS and SASEGT. The CDR3 covers 16 residues.

This chain uses TRBV6-5 with TRBJ1-2; D might be TRBD1 (5 bases). Trimming took off 5 bases at V and 0 bases at J, with 10 bases between the two ends. There are 14 residues in the CDR3. Germline CDR1 reads MNHEY; CDR2 reads SVGAGI. CDR3 coding DNA: TGTGCCAGCAGTACCCGGACAACTAACTATGGCTACACCTTC. Amino acid sequence: CASSTRTTNYGYTF.

The chain couples TRBV24-1 to TRBJ1-1, with D perhaps TRBD1 (5 bases). CDR3 size: 12 residues. The V and J ends lost 1 base and 9 bases respectively, with 8 bases between them. Germline V gene data show CDR1 as KGHDR and CDR2 as SFDVKD. This CDR3 reads CATSDFGGKAFF. DNA of the CDR3: TGTGCCACCAGTGATTTTGGGGGGAAAGCTTTCTTT.

J is TRBJ1-2 and V is TRBV4-2; D gene unclear. V was shortened by 0 bases and J by 0 bases, with 8 bases between the two germline ends. The CDR3 spans 15 residues. Germline lookup yields CDR1 LGHNA and CDR2 YNFKEQ. This CDR3 is CASSQERSANYGYTF. CDR3 nucleotides: TGTGCCAGCAGCCAAGAACGGTCCGCTAACTATGGCTACACCTTC.

V usage is TRBV29-1 and J usage is TRBJ2-1; TRBD1 matches at 7 bases. Germline V gene sequence: CDR1 SQVTM, CDR2 ANQGSEA. Germline trimming cut 5 bases from V and 10 bases from J; bases unmatched to any gene: 23. CDR3 size: 17 residues. The CDR3 DNA reads as TGCAGCGTTACCTACCGGGACAGTATTCGGGTACATTGGGAGCAGTTCTTC. Amino acid sequence: CSVTYRDSIRVHWEQFF.